This paragraph reports one TCR beta chain. TCRdb's copy holds only in-frame clones and misses some; the assay was immunoSEQ multiplex PCR. Of some 140,000 clones listed, about 94% are singletons. The germline gives CDR1 SGHRS, CDR2 YFSETQ. The V end was cut by 3 bases, the J end by 7 bases, with 14 bases between. The CDR3 spans 15 residues. This sample is part of a study of control samples from healthy donors and cancer patients. This clonotype originated in a man in his forties or fifties in good health. The specimen was blood. The rearrangement joins TRBV5-1 to TRBJ1-6; TRBD1 might be the D (5 bases). CDR3 coding DNA: TGCGCCAGCAGCTGGGAGGGGAATTGGAATTCACCCCTCCACTTT. Encoded protein: CASSWEGNWNSPLHF.